The T cell receptor beta chain under discussion was sequenced for a study of shared clonotypes between healthy human individuals. Study-wide results and caveats: Clonotypes which were not shared had lower generation probabilities than clonotypes that all four donors shared. Richness estimates generally favored naive over memory subsets.

The protocol was immunoSEQ multiplex PCR, while the TCRdb copy is restricted to in-frame clones and leaves out a portion. The sample has 2 million to 2.5 million clones, under 97% seen once. In the case of this clone: Its target is unknown.

Material for sequencing was naive CD4+ T cells sorted from blood. Subset: CD45RA+ positively selected. This clonotype originated in a man younger than 30 in good health.

CDR3 bases: TGTGCCAGCAGTGCACAGGGTTCTCGGTACGAGCAGTACTTC. The encoded protein is CASSAQGSRYEQYF. The V gene is TRBV27, the J gene TRBJ2-7, with D maybe TRBD1 (6 bases). The CDR3 spans 14 residues. V dropped 5 bases and J dropped 4 bases, with 15 bases sitting between them. The V gene's germline CDR1 is MNHEY and CDR2 SMNVEV (reference sequence).